A selection of T cell receptor beta chains follows, all from one sample in a study of OX40 agonist ivuxolimab in advanced cancers. TCRdb's table, derived via immunoSEQ multiplex PCR, lists solely in-frame clones and lacks some. The data show around 70,000 clones, with around 90% seen just once and roughly 1% held by the top ten. Sequenced here: CD4+ or CD8+ T cells sorted from blood, sampled in a trial of the OX40 agonist ivuxolimab. The receptor source for this set is an adult with an advanced solid tumor such as melanoma, head and neck, liver or kidney cancer. Each CDR3 is given with its conserved first and last residue. D genes are given only for firm matches. Clone size is not always given. Where it is, it says once, few, many or a class for expanded clones.

TRBJ2-7	NA	TRBV30	TRBD2	TGTGCCTGGAGTGTACGGACTGGGCTAGCGGGGGGTCTGCCCTACGAGCAGTACTTC	CAWSVRTGLAGGLPYEQYF
TRBJ2-2	NA	TRBV6-4	NA	TGTGCCAGCAGTGAAGTAGGCGCAGGGTACACCGGGGAGCTGTTTTTT	CASSEVGAGYTGELFF
TRBJ2-5	once	TRBV11-3	NA	TGTGCCAGCAGCTTTGAAGGGGGGCAGACCCAGTACTTC	CASSFEGGQTQYF
TRBJ2-1	NA	TRBV10-1	TRBD1	TGCGCCAGCAGCAAGGACAGGGTTGGAGAGCAGTTCTTC	CASSKDRVGEQFF
TRBJ1-2	NA	TRBV19	NA	TGTGCCAGTAGCCCCGGGGACGTCTATGGCTACACCTTC	CASSPGDVYGYTF
TRBJ1-4	NA	TRBV5-4	NA	TGTGCCAGCAGCTTGGGGGGGACGGGGAGCTCGATGAGGAAACTGTTTTTT	CASSLGGTGSSMRKLFF
TRBJ2-3	NA	TRBV5-1	NA	TGCGCCAGCAGCTTTAGTAGGGATACAGATACGCAGTATTTT	CASSFSRDTDTQYF
TRBJ1-1	NA	TRBV6-5	NA	TGTGCCAGCAGTTCCTTGGAGAACACTGAAGCTTTCTTT	CASSSLENTEAFF
TRBJ2-7	NA	TRBV7-9	NA	TGTGCCAGCAGCTTATCAGCGTCCTACGAGCAGTACTTC	CASSLSASYEQYF
TRBJ2-7	NA	TRBV11-2	NA	TGTGCCAGCAGCTTACAGACACTGAGCTCCTACGAGCAGTACTTC	CASSLQTLSSYEQYF
TRBJ2-3	NA	TRBV5-4	TRBD2	TGTGCCAGCAGCCAACCTAGCGGTGGAACAGATACGCAGTATTTT	CASSQPSGGTDTQYF
TRBJ2-3	few	TRBV5-1	TRBD2	TGCGCCAGCAGCTTGGGACTAGCGGGAGCGGTAGATACGCAGTATTTT	CASSLGLAGAVDTQYF
TRBJ2-6	NA	TRBV12-2	NA	TGTGCAAGTCGCTTAGGATGCTCGGATAGCGGGAGGCGCTCTGGGGCCAACGTCCTGACTTTC	CASRLGCSDSGRRSGANVLTF
TRBJ2-1	NA	TRBV7-3	NA	TGTGCCAGCAGCTTAAATTGGAGGGGGGAGCAGTTCTTC	CASSLNWRGEQFF
TRBJ2-3	NA	TRBV7-9	NA	TGTGCCAGCATGAGTAGCGGATACACAGATACGCAGTATTTT	CASMSSGYTDTQYF
TRBJ1-1	NA	TRBV6-6	NA	TGTGCCAGCAGTTTCCAGGTGAACACTGAAGCTTTCTTT	CASSFQVNTEAFF
TRBJ2-3	NA	TRBV7-9	TRBD1	TGTGCCAGCAGCTCCTTAGGGGGCTCCGGTACAGATACGCAGTATTTT	CASSSLGGSGTDTQYF
TRBJ2-7	NA	TRBV9	TRBD2	TGTGCCAGCAGCGTAGGCCTTCTAGCGGGATACGAGCAGTACTTC	CASSVGLLAGYEQYF
TRBJ2-7	NA	TRBV5-4	TRBD2	TGTGCCAGCAGCTTGGTTAGCGGGAGGGGCGAGCAGTACTTC	CASSLVSGRGEQYF
TRBJ2-2	NA	TRBV6-5	NA	TGTGCCAGCAGTTTAGCCGGGGGCTACACCGGGGAGCTGTTTTTT	CASSLAGGYTGELFF
TRBJ2-6	NA	TRBV11-2	TRBD1	TGTGCCAGCAGCTTAGGAAGGGGGCCTGGGGCCAACGTCCTGACTTTC	CASSLGRGPGANVLTF
TRBJ2-7	NA	TRBV2	NA	TGTGCCAGCAATCAGGTCGGCGAGCAGTACTTC	CASNQVGEQYF
TRBJ1-2	few	TRBV19	NA	TGTGCCAGTAAGTCGACAAACACTAACTATGGCTACACCTTC	CASKSTNTNYGYTF
TRBJ2-1	NA	TRBV11-1	TRBD2	TGTGCCAGCAGCATAGGACTAGCGGGGGTGAATGAGCAGTTCTTC	CASSIGLAGVNEQFF
TRBJ2-5	NA	TRBV9	NA	TGTGCCAGCAGCGTAGTTGGGGACCAAGAGACCCAGTACTTC	CASSVVGDQETQYF
TRBJ1-1	NA	TRBV6-4	NA	TGTGCCAGCAGTGACGGGGTTGAGGGGACTGAAGCTTTCTTT	CASSDGVEGTEAFF
TRBJ1-5	NA	TRBV15	NA	TGTGCCACCAGCAGAGGAACAGGGTACAATCAGCCCCAGCATTTT	CATSRGTGYNQPQHF
TRBJ2-1	NA	TRBV9	NA	TGTGCCAGCAGCGTGGGTCCTTCTTTGGAGCAGTTCTTC	CASSVGPSLEQFF
TRBJ1-1	many	TRBV2	NA	TGTGCCAGCAGCTATATGATGAACACTGAAGCTTTCTTT	CASSYMMNTEAFF
TRBJ2-1	NA	TRBV7-3	TRBD2	TGTGCCAGCAGCCCCCGGACTAGCGGCTACAATGAGCAGTTCTTC	CASSPRTSGYNEQFF
TRBJ2-7	NA	TRBV4-2	TRBD1	TGTGCAAGCGCGATTGGGACAGCTGCCTACGAGCAGTACTTC	CASAIGTAAYEQYF
TRBJ2-2	NA	TRBV18	TRBD2	TGTGCCAGCTCAGAACTAGCGGCTAACACCGGGGAGCTGTTTTTT	CASSELAANTGELFF
TRBJ2-5	NA	TRBV7-6	TRBD2	TGTGCCAGCAGCGGGACTAGCGGGGGGGAAGAGACCCAGTACTTC	CASSGTSGGEETQYF
TRBJ2-2	NA	TRBV21-1	NA	TGTGCCAGCAGCACTACCGGGACCCTTCCCCCCGGGGAGCTGTTTTTT	CASSTTGTLPPGELFF
TRBJ2-1	NA	TRBV7-3	NA	TGTGCCAGCAGCTTACTGGCGGGCTCCTACAATGAGCAGTTCTTC	CASSLLAGSYNEQFF
TRBJ2-7	NA	TRBV19	NA	TGTGCCAGTAGTCGACAGGAGAGCTCCTACGAGCAGTACTTC	CASSRQESSYEQYF
TRBJ2-1	NA	TRBV6-5	NA	TGTGCCAGCAGTTACAGGTCTAGCCGGAACAATGAGCAGTTCTTC	CASSYRSSRNNEQFF
TRBJ2-7	NA	TRBV19	NA	TGTGCCAGTAGTATCCGCAGGTCCTCCTACGAGCAGTACTTC	CASSIRRSSYEQYF
TRBJ2-1	NA	TRBV5-6	TRBD1	TGTGCCAGCAGCGCGGGGACAGGGAGAGAGTTCTTC	CASSAGTGREFF
TRBJ1-6	NA	TRBV27	NA	TGTGCCAGCAGTTTTGGGAGCTCCTATAATTCACCCCTCCACTTT	CASSFGSSYNSPLHF
TRBJ2-6	NA	TRBV10-1	NA	TGCGCCAGCAGCCCAGGGGTAGCTGGGGCCAACGTCCTGACTTTC	CASSPGVAGANVLTF
TRBJ1-4	NA	TRBV19	TRBD1	TGTGCCAGTAGCCCCCGGACAGGCCGCCATGAAAAACTGTTTTTT	CASSPRTGRHEKLFF
TRBJ1-1	NA	TRBV5-5	NA	TGTGCCAGCAGCTTGGACGTCTCTCGCGCTTTCTTT	CASSLDVSRAFF
TRBJ2-7	NA	TRBV6-5	NA	TGTGCCAGCAGTTTTGCAGGGGTAGCCTACGAGCAGTACTTC	CASSFAGVAYEQYF
TRBJ2-6	NA	TRBV5-1	NA	TGCGCCAGCAGCCCGACTGGCTCTGGGGCCAACGTCCTGACTTTC	CASSPTGSGANVLTF
TRBJ2-7	few	TRBV10-1	NA	TGCGCCAGCAGTGAGTCCAGGGCGGGATCCAGCTCCTACGAGCAGTACTTC	CASSESRAGSSSYEQYF
TRBJ2-7	NA	TRBV9	TRBD1	TGTGCCAGCAGCTCCGAGACAGGGTCGGGCGAGCAGTACTTC	CASSSETGSGEQYF